This T cell receptor beta chain was obtained from a study of shared clonotypes between healthy human individuals. In the original analysis: Junction-only sequences produced by ImmunoSEQ had no quality scores, so filtering differed. Sequencing was performed with immunoSEQ multiplex PCR; in TCRdb, only in-frame clones are kept and a portion is missing. V, J and clone size derive from that table, while D and trimming were established from the DNA sequence. Of about 2.2 million clones listed, 93% are singletons. Cells designated naive CD8 were CD45RO-negative and were positively selected for CCR7, with terminally differentiated effector memory CD45RA+ cells excluded. All the donors were Caucasian adults who lived in Nashville, Tennessee. CDR3 length equals 18 residues. Germline assignment: CDR1 SGDLS and CDR2 YYNGEE. V was pared by 2 bases and J by 5 bases, with 12 bases of the junction left unmatched.

Notes on this clone: Its antigen remains unknown.

Study results and limitations: In general, naive subsets displayed greater estimated richness than memory subsets did. Clonotype sharing among donors was thought likely to change with sequencing depth.

This sequence was found in a man between 18 and 29 years old in good health. Some clones in this sample may be carry-over from other donors' samples. Material for sequencing was naive CD8+ T cells from PBMCs. The V gene is TRBV9, the J gene TRBJ2-3; 12 bases agree with TRBD2. The CDR3 DNA follows: TGTGCCAGCAGCGTTAACCGGCGGACTAGCGGGGACGGAGATACGCAGTATTTT. Its protein is CASSVNRRTSGDGDTQYF.